The 10 T cell receptor beta chains below were found in one sample sequenced in a study of response to subunit inactivated influenza vaccine. TCRdb re-analysed the RT-PCR reads in MiXCR, keeping a single row per CDR3 protein. The sample consists of a few hundred thousand distinct CDR3 sequences, 11% to 15% of them appearing once. The sequencing here drew on PBMCs from blood, taken about 11 days after vaccination. The receptor set was obtained from a man over 45 who received an inactivated influenza vaccine.

Ten or more counts support this clonotype. The chain carries TRBV7-2 and TRBJ2-2; 8 bases are a match to TRBD1. CDR1 and CDR2 (germline): SGHTA, FQGNSA. This CDR3 is 16 amino acids long. The junction had 9 bases not matched to a gene; V was cut back by 7 bases and J by 2 bases. The CDR3 is CASIFRGQGNTGELFF. As DNA, the CDR3 is TGTGCCAGCATCTTCAGGGGGCAGGGAAACACCGGGGAGCTGTTTTTT.

This clonotype has just a few counts. V is TRBV7-3 and J is TRBJ1-2; TRBD1 might be the D (5 bases). Trimming left V 5 bases short and J 8 bases short, with 15 bases between. The CDR3 length is 13 residues. The germline V gene encodes CDR1 SGHTA and CDR2 FQGTGA. The CDR3 DNA reads as TGTGCCAGCAGCCTACCGGGACCTGAAGGCTACACCTTC. Its protein product is CASSLPGPEGYTF.

This clonotype has just a few counts. The chain links TRBV2 to TRBJ2-4; 7 positions agree with TRBD1. Trimming cost V 3 bases and J 1 base; bases outside gene matches: 3. Germline V gene sequence: CDR1 SNHLY, CDR2 FYNNEI. The CDR3 is 15 residues long. For the CDR3, the DNA is TGTGCCAGCAGTGATATACAGGGGGCCAAAAACATTCAGTACTTC. Translated: CASSDIQGAKNIQYF.

This chain joins TRBV10-3 and TRBJ1-5; 8 nucleotides line up with TRBD1. The V segment lost 3 bases and the J segment 4 bases; nucleotides outside the gene matches: 2. Germline CDR1 ENHRY, CDR2 SYGVKD. The CDR3 extends over 14 amino acids. CDR3 loop: CAISEGDRNQPQHF. The CDR3 nucleotides are TGTGCCATCAGTGAAGGGGACAGGAATCAGCCCCAGCATTTT.

This clonotype was found many times. This rearrangement joins TRBV4-3 to TRBJ2-5; D gene ambiguous. The CDR3 has 13 amino acids. Deletions cut 2 bases from V and 3 bases from J, with 7 bases between. Germline V gene sequence: CDR1 LGHNA, CDR2 YSLEER. DNA for the CDR3: TGCGCCAGCAGCCAACGACGGAAAGAGACCCAGTACTTC. Amino acid sequence: CASSQRRKETQYF.

The V gene is TRBV6-2 or TRBV6-3, the J gene TRBJ2-7; 8 bases match TRBD2. The ends lost 5 bases at V and 2 bases at J; junction bases unmatched: 5. Per the germline V gene, CDR1 is MNHEY and CDR2 is SVGEGT. This CDR3 is built from 14 residues. The CDR3: CASSKREIPYEQYF. In DNA form, the CDR3 reads TGTGCCAGCAGTAAGCGGGAGATCCCCTACGAGCAGTACTTC.

In its sample, this clonotype was seen many times. V and J are TRBV2 and TRBJ2-7; 7 bases fit TRBD1. Trimming cost V 6 bases and J 2 bases; bases outside gene matches: 13. The CDR3 is made up of 16 amino acids. Germline values: CDR1 SNHLY, CDR2 FYNNEI. As DNA, the CDR3 is TGTGCCAGCAGCCCAGGGCAGGGGGTTATAACCTACGAGCAGTACTTC. Amino acid sequence: CASSPGQGVITYEQYF. The variable domain in full, with the rest retrieved from reference TRBV2 and TRBJ2-7, is EPEVTQTPSHQVTQMGQEVILRCVPISNHLYFYWYRQILGQKVEFLVSFYNNEISEKSEIFDDQFSVERPDGSNFTLKIRSTKLEDSAMYFCASSPGQGVITYEQYFGPGTRLTVT.

This clonotype was detected a few times. The chain has TRBV24-1 and TRBJ2-5, with 10 bases matching TRBD1. The germline CDR1 and CDR2 sequences are KGHDR and SFDVKD. The J segment lost 5 bases and the V segment lost 4 bases, leaving 9 bases of the junction unmatched. The CDR3 runs 16 residues. The CDR3 region is CATSERDRGTEETQYF. The CDR3 DNA reads as TGTGCCACCAGTGAGCGGGACAGGGGAACGGAGGAGACCCAGTACTTC.

This clonotype was seen only a few times. The V and J genes are TRBV30 and TRBJ2-3; TRBD1 matches at 7 bases. Germline CDR1 and CDR2: GTSNPN and SVGIG (reference sequence). CDR3 length equals 16 residues. V lost 3 bases to trimming and J lost 4 bases; unmatched junction nucleotides: 13. The CDR3 protein is CAWSRGVGGSPDTQYF. The CDR3 coding sequence is TGTGCCTGGAGCCGTGGGGTAGGGGGCTCACCAGATACGCAGTATTTT.

The chain carries TRBV12-3 or TRBV12-4 and TRBJ1-1; 7 nucleotides align to TRBD1. The V segment lost 3 bases and the J segment 1 base; nucleotides outside the gene matches: 8. The CDR3 totals 16 residues. The CDR3 is CASSFRTGTANTEAFF. In nucleotides, the CDR3 is TGTGCCAGCAGTTTTAGGACCGGGACAGCGAACACTGAAGCTTTCTTT.